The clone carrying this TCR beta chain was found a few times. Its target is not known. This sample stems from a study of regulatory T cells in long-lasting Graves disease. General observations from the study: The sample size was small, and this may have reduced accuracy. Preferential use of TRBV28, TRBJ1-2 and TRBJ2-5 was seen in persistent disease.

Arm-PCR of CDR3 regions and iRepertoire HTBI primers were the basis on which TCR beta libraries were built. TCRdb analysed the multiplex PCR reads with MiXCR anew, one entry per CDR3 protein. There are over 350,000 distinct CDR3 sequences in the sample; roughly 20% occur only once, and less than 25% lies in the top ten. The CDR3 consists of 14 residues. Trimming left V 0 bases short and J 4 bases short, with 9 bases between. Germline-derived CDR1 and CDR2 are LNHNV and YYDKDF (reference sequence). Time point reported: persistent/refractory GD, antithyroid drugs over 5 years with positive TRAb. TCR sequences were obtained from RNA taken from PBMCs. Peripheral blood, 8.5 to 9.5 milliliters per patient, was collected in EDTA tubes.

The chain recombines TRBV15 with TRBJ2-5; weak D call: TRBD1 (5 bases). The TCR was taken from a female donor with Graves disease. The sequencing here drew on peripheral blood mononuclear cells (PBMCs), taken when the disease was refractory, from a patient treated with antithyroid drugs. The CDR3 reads CATSRDKGIETQYF. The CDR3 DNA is TGTGCCACCAGCAGAGATAAGGGGATAGAGACCCAGTACTTC. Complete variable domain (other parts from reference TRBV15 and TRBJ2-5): DAMVIQNPRYQVTQFGKPVTLSCSQTLNHNVMYWYQQKSSQAPKLLFHYYDKDFNNEADTPDNFQSRRPNTSFCFLDIRSPGLGDTAMYLCATSRDKGIETQYFGPGTRLLVL.